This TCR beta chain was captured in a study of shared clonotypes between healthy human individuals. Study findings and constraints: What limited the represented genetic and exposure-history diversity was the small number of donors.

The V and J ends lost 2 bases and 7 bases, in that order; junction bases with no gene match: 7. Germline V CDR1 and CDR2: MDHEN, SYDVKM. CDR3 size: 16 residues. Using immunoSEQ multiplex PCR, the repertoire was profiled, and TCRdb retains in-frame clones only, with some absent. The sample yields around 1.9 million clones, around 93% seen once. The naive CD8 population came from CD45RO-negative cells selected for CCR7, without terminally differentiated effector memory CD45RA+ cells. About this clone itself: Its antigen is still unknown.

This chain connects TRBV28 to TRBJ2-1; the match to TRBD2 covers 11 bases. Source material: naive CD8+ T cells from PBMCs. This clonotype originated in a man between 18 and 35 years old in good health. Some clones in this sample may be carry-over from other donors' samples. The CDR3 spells CASSLTTSGVTNEQFF. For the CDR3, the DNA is TGTGCCAGCAGTTTAACGACTAGCGGGGTTACTAATGAGCAGTTCTTC.